This T cell receptor (beta chain) is drawn from a study of identical twins. Template switching supplied a universal primer site; unique molecular identifiers were carried on the cDNA. TCRdb re-analysed the 5' RACE reads in MiXCR, keeping a single row per CDR3 protein. The sample shows approximately 410,000 distinct CDR3 sequences, around a sixth of them seen only once. About this clonotype: Its antigen is still unknown.

Broader study findings: Out-of-frame alpha sequences shared by twins were enriched for low generation probability. Conclusions leaned on cross-sectional statistical analysis and did not track the same donors over time.

With 2 bases removed from V and 14 bases from J, the gap between germline ends came to 21 bases. Germline V gene data show CDR1 as LGHNA and CDR2 as YSLEER. The CDR3 has 14 amino acids. V and J are TRBV4-3 and TRBJ1-1; D might be TRBD1 (5 bases). The receptor was isolated from a man in his forties or fifties in good health. The material sequenced was naive T cells sorted from blood. The CDR3 nucleotides read TGCGCCAGCAGCCAAAATGCCGGGACTGAACGGCAATTCTTT. Residues: CASSQNAGTERQFF.